What follows are 12 T cell receptor beta chains derived from one specimen sequenced in a study of spatial heterogeneity in lung cancer. Points from the study as a whole: Expanded alpha and beta TCR counts within tumors tracked tumor mutation counts.

Antigens of these TCRs are unknown. This sample's time point: sample taken at primary tumor resection. In TCRdb, the 5' RACE reads were re-called with MiXCR into one record per CDR3 protein. Here the sample spans some 7,000 distinct CDR3 sequences, around 7% being singletons. Sequences were derived from lung tumor tissue, sampled at surgery. These receptors originate from a male donor with early-stage non-small cell lung cancer.

This clonotype occurred many times. This chain joins TRBV20-1 and TRBJ1-5; a possible D gene is TRBD1 (5 bases). The CDR3 is made up of 17 amino acids. With 0 bases removed from V and 7 bases from J, the gap between germline ends came to 22 bases. Germline CDR1 DFQATT, CDR2 SNEGSKA (reference sequence). The CDR3 DNA follows: TGCAGTGCTAGAGATAAGGAGGGGTCGTGGATGCGCCAGCCCCAGCATTTT. The encoded protein is CSARDKEGSWMRQPQHF.

This clonotype has at least ten counts. This sequence joins TRBV10-2 and TRBJ1-5; TRBD1 agrees at 8 bases. Germline CDR1 reads WSHSY; CDR2 reads SAAADI. V shed 6 bases, J shed 4 bases, and the junction held 5 bases outside the gene matches. CDR3 length: 14 residues. The CDR3 loop is CASSDRGMNQPQHF. The CDR3 DNA follows: TGCGCCAGCAGCGACAGGGGAATGAATCAGCCCCAGCATTTT.

This clonotype is medium-sized within its sample. The genes are TRBV19 and TRBJ1-5, with D tentatively TRBD1 (5 bases). The CDR3 is 13 amino acids. V lost 7 bases to trimming and J lost 3 bases, with 10 bases between them. Germline CDR1 and CDR2: LNHDA and SQIVND (reference sequence). In nucleotides, the CDR3 is TGTGCCAGTATGGGGGGGGTCAATCAGCCCCAGCATTTT. Protein sequence: CASMGGVNQPQHF.

By proportion, this clonotype is medium-sized. The V call is TRBV7-9, the J call TRBJ1-1; no definite D call. Germline CDR1 reads SEHNR; CDR2 reads FQNEAQ (reference sequence). V lost 1 base, J lost 4 bases, and 4 bases lay in between. This CDR3 has 12 residues. As DNA, the CDR3 is TGTGCCAGCAGCTTAGGTCCCACTGAAGCTTTCTTT. Translation gives CASSLGPTEAFF.

This clonotype is deemed medium-sized. The rearrangement joins TRBV19 to TRBJ1-6; 9 positions match TRBD1. This CDR3 is built from 15 residues. V trimming: 6 bases; J trimming: 8 bases; junction bases outside the gene matches: 8. The germline CDR1 and CDR2 sequences are LNHDA and SQIVND (reference sequence). The CDR3 coding sequence is TGTGCCAGTAGACCACAGGGGGCCAACTATTCACCCCTCCACTTT. It translates to CASRPQGANYSPLHF. The full variable domain, its missing parts supplied by reference TRBV19 and TRBJ1-6, is DGGITQSPKYLFRKEGQNVTLSCEQNLNHDAMYWYRQDPGQGLRLIYYSQIVNDFQKGDIAEGYSVSREKKESFPLTVTSAQKNPTAFYLCASRPQGANYSPLHFGNGTRLTVT.

This clonotype was observed many times. The gene calls are TRBV5-1 and TRBJ2-3; 7 bases are shared with TRBD2. Germline V gene data show CDR1 as SGHRS and CDR2 as YFSETQ. Unmatched junction bases numbered 7, after V lost 0 bases and J lost 3 bases. The CDR3 sequence is 16 residues long. The CDR3 DNA sequence: TGCGCCAGCAGCTTGGAAGGGAGGGCTGGGACAGATACGCAGTATTTT. Amino acid sequence: CASSLEGRAGTDTQYF. The full variable domain, its missing parts supplied by reference TRBV5-1 and TRBJ2-3, is KAGVTQTPRYLIKTRGQQVTLSCSPISGHRSVSWYQQTPGQGLQFLFEYFSETQRNKGNFPGRFSGRQFSNSRSEMNVSTLELGDSALYLCASSLEGRAGTDTQYFGPGTRLTVL.

This clonotype is a singleton in its sample. This may arise from a read error, as a much more abundant clone is one base away. The chain links TRBV19 to TRBJ2-1, with TRBD1 identical over 7 bases. Germline V lookup: CDR1 LNHDA, CDR2 SQIVND (reference sequence). The CDR3 is 15 residues long. V trimming: 3 bases; J trimming: 4 bases; junction bases outside the gene matches: 6. In nucleotides, the CDR3 is TGTGCCAGTAGTATGAAGACAGGGAGTTACAATGAGCAGTTCTTC. This encodes CASSMKTGSYNEQFF.

This clonotype is medium-sized in the sample. The CDR3 here is CSARDGTGGRETQYF. The CDR3 DNA reads TGCAGTGCTAGAGATGGTACAGGGGGCAGGGAGACCCAGTACTTC. V usage is TRBV20-1 and J usage is TRBJ2-5, with 9 bases lining up with TRBD1. CDR3 size: 15 residues. J was trimmed by 5 bases and V by 0 bases; bases with no gene match: 7. Germline V lookup: CDR1 DFQATT, CDR2 SNEGSKA (reference sequence).

This clonotype was seen more than once but under ten times. The chain couples TRBV6-2 or TRBV6-3 to TRBJ2-3; TRBD2 might be the D (6 bases). There are 15 residues in the CDR3. V dropped 4 bases and J dropped 6 bases, with 17 bases sitting between them. CDR1 is MNHEY, CDR2 SVGEGT, per germline. CDR3 nucleotides: TGTGCCAGCAGTTTACGGGAGCCAGGACGGGATACGCAGTATTTT. It is translated as CASSLREPGRDTQYF.

This clonotype was picked up many times. The genes are TRBV30 and TRBJ2-2, with D hard to call. Trimming removed 1 base from V and 2 bases from J, with 5 bases in between. The CDR3 has 13 amino acids. CDR1 and CDR2 (germline): GTSNPN, SVGIG (reference sequence). CDR3 sequence: CAWSATNTGELFF. The CDR3 DNA follows: TGTGCCTGGAGTGCCACAAACACCGGGGAGCTGTTTTTT. Variable domain in full (rest from reference TRBV30 and TRBJ2-2): SQTIHQWPATLVQPVGSPLSLECTVEGTSNPNLYWYRQAAGRGLQLLFYSVGIGQISSEVPQNLSASRPQDRQFILSSKKLLLSDSGFYLCAWSATNTGELFFGEGSRLTVL.

This clonotype is medium-sized in the sample. CDR3 sequence (DNA): TGTGCCAGCAGCGGTCTCGTGTCCTACGAGCAGTACTTC. Amino acid sequence: CASSGLVSYEQYF. V is TRBV9 and J is TRBJ2-7; D unresolved. CDR1 and CDR2 from the germline V gene are SGDLS and YYNGEE. This CDR3 is 13 amino acids long. Trimming removed 3 bases from V and 1 base from J, with 8 bases in between.

By its share, this clonotype is medium-sized (0.01 to 0.1%). The chain joins TRBV10-3 to TRBJ1-5; D unresolved. Trimming stripped 4 bases from V and 4 bases from J, with 8 bases between. The CDR3 is 13 amino acids. Germline V gene data show CDR1 as ENHRY and CDR2 as SYGVKD. The CDR3 sequence is CAISATENQPQHF. The CDR3 region has the DNA TGTGCCATCAGTGCGACGGAAAATCAGCCCCAGCATTTT.